The 23 T cell receptor beta chains presented below share a single source sample, sequenced in a study of metastatic and nonmetastatic thyroid tumors. All patients were treatment-naive before thyroid surgery. MiXCR re-clonotyped the PCR reads for TCRdb. The sample yields tens of thousands of clones, roughly 13% seen once. Sequenced sample: blood. These receptors originate from a female donor with papillary thyroid cancer or a benign thyroid nodule (not recorded which). Some clones in this sample may be carry-over from other donors' samples.

This clone is termed medium-sized. The chain joins TRBV6-1 to TRBJ2-7; 7 nucleotides agree with TRBD2. CDR3 length: 14 amino acids. Germline CDR1 MNHNS, CDR2 SASEGT. V was pared by 8 bases and J by 0 bases, with 7 bases of the junction left unmatched. The CDR3 region is CASLRGERSYEQYF. In nucleotides, the CDR3 is TGTGCCAGCCTCCGGGGGGAGCGCTCCTACGAGCAGTACTTC.

This clone was observed a few times. This chain links TRBV27 with TRBJ2-1; D perhaps matches TRBD1 (5 bases). The CDR3 is 15 residues long. Trimming took 5 bases from V and 5 from J, leaving 16 bases between them. Germline V gene sequence: CDR1 MNHEY, CDR2 SMNVEV (reference sequence). CDR3 in amino acids: CASSTTNGQNNEQFF. CDR3 bases: TGTGCCAGCAGTACAACAAACGGACAAAACAATGAGCAGTTCTTC.

This clone has a count of ten or more. The chain carries TRBV14 and TRBJ1-2, with a tentative D call TRBD1 (5 bases). Trimming cost V 0 bases and J 7 bases, with 15 bases left between them. Germline values: CDR1 SGHDN, CDR2 FVKESK. This CDR3 spans 15 amino acids. CDR3 DNA: TGTGCCAGCAGCCAAGATCGGCAGGGCGTCGGTGGCTACACCTTC. This sequence encodes CASSQDRQGVGGYTF.

The J gene is TRBJ2-7, the V gene TRBV6-1; 9 bases line up with TRBD1. Trimming removed 7 bases from V and 0 bases from J; junction bases left unmatched: 7. CDR1 and CDR2 (germline): MNHNS, SASEGT. The CDR3 loop spans 15 amino acids. The CDR3 loop is CASTRGTGISYEQYF. The CDR3 region has the DNA TGTGCCAGCACCAGGGGGACAGGGATCTCCTACGAGCAGTACTTC.

In this sample, this clone turned up a few times. This chain joins TRBV6-1 and TRBJ1-2; no reliable D call. Germline CDR1 MNHNS, CDR2 SASEGT. Trimming removed 6 bases at V and 4 bases at J, with 9 bases between. This CDR3 region has 12 residues. The CDR3 DNA follows: TGTGCCAGCAGAACTACAGCCTATGGCTACACCTTC. Translating gives CASRTTAYGYTF.

In the case of this clone: The junction shows a germline mismatch at one end, possibly a read error. Different DNA sequences within this sample yield the same CDR3. The gene calls are TRBV9 and TRBJ1-1; maybe TRBD1 (5 bases). Germline CDR1 reads SGDLS; CDR2 reads YYNGEE. This CDR3 is 11 amino acids long. This CDR3 reads CASSPGTVAFF. CDR3 nucleotides: TGCGCCAGCAGCCCTGGGACGGTAGCTTTCTTT.

This clone was seen many times. This chain uses TRBV3-1 with TRBJ2-1, with TRBD2 matching 13 bases. Germline values: CDR1 LGHDT, CDR2 YNNKEL (reference sequence). The CDR3 contains 16 residues. After removal of 4 bases from V and 8 bases from J, the junction contained 8 bases not matched to a gene. The CDR3 sequence: CASSLPGLAGKYEQFF. Written as DNA, the CDR3 is TGTGCCAGCAGCCTCCCGGGACTAGCGGGAAAGTATGAGCAGTTCTTC.

This clone was found many times. V is TRBV7-3 and J is TRBJ1-2; D call uncertain. V lost 1 base and J lost 8, with 14 bases in between. CDR3 length: 14 amino acids. Per the germline V gene, CDR1 is SGHTA and CDR2 is FQGTGA. This CDR3 is CASSLNSWFWGYTF. The CDR3 DNA reads as TGTGCCAGCAGCTTAAATTCGTGGTTTTGGGGCTACACCTTC.

The chain carries TRBV6-1 and TRBJ2-7; 9 bases match TRBD2. Per the germline V gene, CDR1 is MNHNS and CDR2 is SASEGT. With V trimmed by 7 bases and J by 7 bases, 17 bases remained unmatched. The CDR3 totals 16 residues. CDR3 bases: TGTGCCAGCATGAGGAGGAGCGGGAGGCCGGAGGCGGAGCAGTACTTC. Protein: CASMRRSGRPEAEQYF.

This clone appeared many times. The chain has TRBV20-1 and TRBJ2-3; 11 bases agree with TRBD2. J lost 9 bases, V lost 0 bases, and 14 bases had no gene match. Germline V gene data show CDR1 as DFQATT and CDR2 as SNEGSKA (reference sequence). The CDR3 extends over 17 amino acids. The CDR3 region has the DNA TGCAGTGCTAGAGATGATAGCGGGAGGGGCCCTATTTCGACGCAGTATTTT. Its translation is CSARDDSGRGPISTQYF.

The chain employs TRBV5-1 and TRBJ2-7; possibly TRBD2 for D (5 bases). The V end was cut by 4 bases, the J end by 0 bases, with 17 bases between. CDR1 and CDR2 from the germline V gene are SGHRS and YFSETQ. The CDR3 is 16 amino acids. CDR3 loop: CASSDEGFSGSYEQYF. CDR3 in DNA: TGCGCCAGCAGCGACGAGGGCTTTTCGGGCTCCTACGAGCAGTACTTC.

At least ten counts were recorded for this clone. The rearrangement joins TRBV20-1 to TRBJ2-3; 9 bases line up with TRBD1. The CDR3 covers 17 residues. Germline V gene sequence: CDR1 DFQATT, CDR2 SNEGSKA (reference sequence). With 5 bases clipped from V and 1 base from J, the junction kept 13 bases outside the gene matches. This chain's CDR3 is CSARSALGQGRTDTQYF. The CDR3 bases are TGCAGTGCTCGCTCGGCCCTGGGACAGGGCCGCACAGATACGCAGTATTTT.

This clone is judged medium-sized. The rearrangement uses TRBV6-1 and TRBJ1-4; tentative D call: TRBD1 (6 bases). This CDR3 has 13 residues. Trimming stripped 5 bases from V and 5 bases from J, with 9 bases between. Germline loops: CDR1 MNHNS, CDR2 SASEGT. CDR3 bases: TGTGCCAGCAGTACTACAGGGAATGAAAAACTGTTTTTT. Translation gives CASSTTGNEKLFF.

In its sample, this clone was seen many times. The chain employs TRBV20-1 and TRBJ2-7, with D unresolved. Trimming took off 5 bases at V and 3 bases at J, with 5 bases between the two ends. Germline CDR1 and CDR2: DFQATT and SNEGSKA (reference sequence). The CDR3 has 10 residues. This CDR3 reads CSAESYEQYF. The CDR3 coding sequence is TGCAGTGCTGAAAGCTACGAGCAGTACTTC.

This clone was observed at least ten times. V is TRBV28 and J is TRBJ2-7; D is possibly TRBD1 (5 bases). The CDR3 has 12 amino acids. CDR1 MDHEN and CDR2 SYDVKM come from the germline V gene. Deletions cut 9 bases from V and 0 bases from J, with 9 bases between. This CDR3 is CASSGASYEQYF. DNA of the CDR3: TGTGCCAGTTCTGGGGCCTCCTACGAGCAGTACTTC.

This clone was found many times. The chain couples TRBV27 to TRBJ1-2; no clear D. CDR1 is MNHEY and CDR2 is SMNVEV in the germline V gene (reference sequence). This CDR3 region has 13 residues. Trimming stripped 6 bases from V and 7 bases from J, with 15 bases between. This chain's CDR3 is CASSSNGPLGYTF. The DNA for the CDR3 is TGTGCCAGCAGCTCAAATGGGCCGCTTGGCTACACCTTC.

Here the CDR3 DNA reads TGTGCCAGCAGCCCACTCCTGGCGTCGTCACCCCTCCACTTT. Translated, it gives CASSPLLASSPLHF. The rearrangement links TRBV6-2 or TRBV6-3 to TRBJ1-6; D is unclear. The CDR3 has 14 residues. V lost 6 bases to trimming and J lost 10 bases, with 16 bases between them. Germline lookup yields CDR1 MNHEY and CDR2 SVGEGT.

This clone was counted ten times or more. The sample contains more than one DNA sequence encoding this CDR3. V and J are TRBV20-1 and TRBJ2-7, with D perhaps given as TRBD1 or TRBD2 (5 bases each). V was shortened by 4 bases and J by 0 bases, with 19 bases between the two germline ends. Germline values: CDR1 DFQATT, CDR2 SNEGSKA (reference sequence). The CDR3 consists of 16 residues. The CDR3 spells CSATLVQGRSSYEQYF. The CDR3 DNA reads TGCAGTGCTACCCTCGTTCAGGGACGTAGCTCCTACGAGCAGTACTTC.

The table lists this clone with a few counts. The chain combines TRBV6-1 with TRBJ1-1; 9 bases fit TRBD1. The CDR3 totals 14 residues. Per germline, CDR1 MNHNS and CDR2 SASEGT. V gave up 6 bases and J gave up 7 bases; unmatched junction bases: 9. The CDR3 is CASRPDRGGDEAFF. Here the CDR3 DNA reads TGTGCCAGCAGACCCGACAGGGGGGGGGATGAAGCTTTCTTT.

This clone occurred a few times. A much larger clone differs from this one at a single base, so this may be a read error. The gene calls are TRBV7-3 and TRBJ2-7; TRBD1 aligns across 11 bases. The CDR3 extends over 15 amino acids. Germline CDR1 reads SGHTA; CDR2 reads FQGTGA. CDR3 coding DNA: TGTGCCAACAGCCTTACTGGACAGGGGGCGCACGAGCAGTACTTC. This sequence encodes CANSLTGQGAHEQYF.

This clone came up a few times. The CDR3 DNA is TGTGCCAGCAGTTCGGCACAGGCATACTATGGCTACACCTTC. Translation gives CASSSAQAYYGYTF. The genes are TRBV28 and TRBJ1-2, with D possibly TRBD1 on 5 matching bases. The V and J ends lost 4 bases and 3 bases respectively, with 12 bases between them. Germline V gene lookup returns CDR1 MDHEN and CDR2 SYDVKM. The CDR3 covers 14 residues.

This clone appeared a few times. One base away lies a much larger clone, so this may be a sequencing read error. This chain joins TRBV5-1 and TRBJ2-6; tentatively, D is TRBD1 (6 bases). From germline, CDR1 is SGHRS and CDR2 YFSETQ. V shed 3 bases and J shed 0 bases, with 16 bases lying between them. The CDR3 spans 18 residues. CDR3 in DNA: TGCGCCAGCAGCTCTCCAGGGGTCGCCCCCTCTGGGGCCAACGTCCTGACTTTC. This translates into CASSSPGVAPSGANVLTF.

The chain carries TRBV27 and TRBJ1-6; D is ambiguous. V gave up 4 bases and J gave up 0 bases, with 13 bases separating them. The CDR3 length is 17 residues. Germline lookup yields CDR1 MNHEY and CDR2 SMNVEV (reference sequence). The DNA for the CDR3 is TGTGCCAGCAGTTGGATGGCAACGAGCTCCTATAATTCACCCCTCCACTTT. The encoded protein is CASSWMATSSYNSPLHF.